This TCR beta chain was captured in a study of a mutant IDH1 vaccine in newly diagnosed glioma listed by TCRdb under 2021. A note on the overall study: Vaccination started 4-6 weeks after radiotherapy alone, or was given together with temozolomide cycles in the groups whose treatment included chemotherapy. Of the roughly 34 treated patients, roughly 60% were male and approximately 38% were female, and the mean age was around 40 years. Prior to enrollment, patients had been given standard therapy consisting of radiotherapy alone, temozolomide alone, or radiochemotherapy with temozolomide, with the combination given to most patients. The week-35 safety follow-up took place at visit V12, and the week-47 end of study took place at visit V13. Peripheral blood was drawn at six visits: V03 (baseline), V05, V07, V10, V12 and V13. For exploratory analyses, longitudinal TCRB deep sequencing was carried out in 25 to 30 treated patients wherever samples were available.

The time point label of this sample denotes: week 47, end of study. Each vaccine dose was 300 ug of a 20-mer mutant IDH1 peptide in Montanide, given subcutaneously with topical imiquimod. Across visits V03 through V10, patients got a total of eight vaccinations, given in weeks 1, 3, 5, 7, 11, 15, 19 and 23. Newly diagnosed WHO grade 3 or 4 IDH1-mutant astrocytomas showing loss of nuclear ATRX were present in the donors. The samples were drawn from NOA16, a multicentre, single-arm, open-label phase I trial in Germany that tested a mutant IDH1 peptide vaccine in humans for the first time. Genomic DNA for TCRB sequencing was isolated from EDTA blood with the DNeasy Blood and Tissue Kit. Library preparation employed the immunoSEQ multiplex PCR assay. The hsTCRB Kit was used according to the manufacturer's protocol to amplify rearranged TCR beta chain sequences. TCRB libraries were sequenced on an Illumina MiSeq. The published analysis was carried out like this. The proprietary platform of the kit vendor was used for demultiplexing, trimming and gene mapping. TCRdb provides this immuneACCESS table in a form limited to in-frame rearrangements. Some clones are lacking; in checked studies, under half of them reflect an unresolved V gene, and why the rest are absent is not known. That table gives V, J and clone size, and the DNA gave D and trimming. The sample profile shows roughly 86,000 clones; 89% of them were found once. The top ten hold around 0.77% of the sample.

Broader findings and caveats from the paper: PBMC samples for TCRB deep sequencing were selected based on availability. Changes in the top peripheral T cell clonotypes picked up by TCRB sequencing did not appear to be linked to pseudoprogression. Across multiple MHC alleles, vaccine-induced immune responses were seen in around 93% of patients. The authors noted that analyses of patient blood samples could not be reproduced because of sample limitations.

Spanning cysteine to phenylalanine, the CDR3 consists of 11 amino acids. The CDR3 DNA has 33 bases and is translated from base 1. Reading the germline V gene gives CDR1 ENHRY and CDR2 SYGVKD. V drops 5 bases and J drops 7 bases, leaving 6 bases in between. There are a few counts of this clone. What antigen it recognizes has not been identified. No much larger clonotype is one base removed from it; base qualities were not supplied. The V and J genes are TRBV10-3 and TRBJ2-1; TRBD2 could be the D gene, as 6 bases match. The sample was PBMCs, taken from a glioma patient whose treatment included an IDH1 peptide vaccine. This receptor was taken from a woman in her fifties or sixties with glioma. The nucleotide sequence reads TGTGCCATCAGTCTAGCGAATGAGCAGTTCTTC. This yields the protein CAISLANEQFF.